The source of this T cell receptor (beta chain) is a study of vaccination and CD4 T cells after COVID-19. Treatment meaning: approximately 9-day PBMC culture with coronavirus spike peptide pools or control peptides (ViraFEST assay). After expanding antigen-specific T cells with peptide pools, ViraFEST sequenced their TCRs. An Oncomine TCR Beta short-read assay was used to sequence the DNA from cultured CD4+ T cells. Via MiXCR, TCRdb re-called the PCR reads, giving one row per CDR3 protein. The sample holds 15,000 to 25,000 distinct CDR3 sequences, roughly three fifths seen once. This clonotype has more than one count but fewer than ten. Its specificity is unknown. The V gene lost 6 bases and the J gene lost 8 bases, with 22 bases spanning the gap. The CDR3 extends over 15 amino acids. Germline V CDR1 and CDR2: LNHDA, SQIVND (reference sequence).

Sequencing used CD4+ T cells from blood, cultured in vitro. The clonotype comes from a human donor who had recovered from COVID-19. V gene TRBV19 combines with J gene TRBJ1-2, with unresolved D. The DNA of the CDR3 is TGTGCCAGTAGACCGCGGGTGGTGGTAGTGAAAGGCTACACCTTC. Amino acids: CASRPRVVVVKGYTF.